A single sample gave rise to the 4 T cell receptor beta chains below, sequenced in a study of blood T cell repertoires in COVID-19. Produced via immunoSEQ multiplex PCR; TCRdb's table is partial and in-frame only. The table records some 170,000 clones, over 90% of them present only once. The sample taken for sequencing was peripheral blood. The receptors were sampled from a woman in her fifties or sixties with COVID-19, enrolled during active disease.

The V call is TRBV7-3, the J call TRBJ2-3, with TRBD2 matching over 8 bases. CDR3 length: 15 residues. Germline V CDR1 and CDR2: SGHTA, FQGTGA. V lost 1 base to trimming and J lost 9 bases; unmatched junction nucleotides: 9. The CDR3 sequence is CASSLIGAGGGTQYF. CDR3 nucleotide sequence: TGTGCCAGCAGCTTAATAGGCGCGGGGGGAGGAACGCAGTATTTT. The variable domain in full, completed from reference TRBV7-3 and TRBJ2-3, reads GAGVSQTPSNKVTEKGKYVELRCDPISGHTALYWYRQSLGQGPEFLIYFQGTGAADDSGLPNDRFFAVRPEGSVSTLKIQRTERGDSAVYLCASSLIGAGGGTQYFGPGTRLTVL.

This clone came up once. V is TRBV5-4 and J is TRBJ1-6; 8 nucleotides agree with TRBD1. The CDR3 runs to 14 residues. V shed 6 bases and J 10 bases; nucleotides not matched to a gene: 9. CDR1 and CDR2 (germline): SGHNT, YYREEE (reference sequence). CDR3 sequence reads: CASTFTGGDSPLHF. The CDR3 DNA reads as TGTGCCAGCACATTTACAGGGGGTGACTCACCCCTCCACTTT. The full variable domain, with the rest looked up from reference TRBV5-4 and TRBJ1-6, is ETGVTQSPTHLIKTRGQQVTLRCSSQSGHNTVSWYQQALGQGPQFIFQYYREEENGRGNFPPRFSGLQFPNYSSELNVNALELDDSALYLCASTFTGGDSPLHFGNGTRLTVT.

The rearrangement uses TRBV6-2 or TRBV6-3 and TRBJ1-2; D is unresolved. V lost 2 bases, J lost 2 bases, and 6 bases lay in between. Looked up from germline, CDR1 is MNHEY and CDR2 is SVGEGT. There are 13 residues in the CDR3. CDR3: CASSYAENYGYTF. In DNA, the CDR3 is TGTGCCAGCAGTTACGCGGAGAACTATGGCTACACCTTC.

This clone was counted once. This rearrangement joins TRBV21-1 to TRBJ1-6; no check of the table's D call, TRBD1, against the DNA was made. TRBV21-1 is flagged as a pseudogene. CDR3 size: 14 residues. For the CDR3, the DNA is TGTGCCAGCAGCAGGGGACACCATAATTCACCCCTCCACTTT. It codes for CASSRGHHNSPLHF.